One sample yielded the 14 T cell receptor beta chains listed below, sequenced in a study of control samples from healthy donors and cancer patients. Profiled with immunoSEQ multiplex PCR; TCRdb holds only in-frame clones, not every one. The table has around 250,000 clones, about four fifths seen once; the top ten hold more than 10%. The source material was PBMCs. The source is a woman aged 55-70 years with lung cancer.

The V and J genes are TRBV19 and TRBJ1-1, with no clear D. V lost 4 bases to trimming and J lost 0 bases, with 15 bases between them. This CDR3 spans 16 amino acids. Germline assignment: CDR1 LNHDA and CDR2 SQIVND (reference sequence). CDR3 protein: CASSNVRVRVNTEAFF. CDR3 coding DNA: TGTGCCAGTAGTAATGTAAGGGTTAGGGTGAACACTGAAGCTTTCTTT.

CDR3 nucleotides: TGTGCCAGCAGTTTACTTGTACCGGAGGAGCTGTTTTTT. This translates into CASSLLVPEELFF. The chain is built from TRBV27 and TRBJ2-2; D call uncertain. V gave up 2 bases and J gave up 10 bases, with 11 bases separating them. Germline V gene lookup returns CDR1 MNHEY and CDR2 SMNVEV (reference sequence). This CDR3 comprises 13 residues.

The table lists this clone with a few counts. The chain employs TRBV7-9 and TRBJ2-7, with D tentatively TRBD1 (6 bases). There are 15 residues in the CDR3. V was clipped by 3 bases and J by 5 bases, with 17 bases between them. CDR1 is SEHNR, CDR2 FQNEAQ, per germline (reference sequence). CDR3 nucleotide sequence: TGTGCCAGCAGCTTTAATATGGCAGGGGTTAACGAGCAGTACTTC. Translation: CASSFNMAGVNEQYF.

This clone has a single count. The chain combines TRBV5-4 with TRBJ2-4; 13 nucleotides agree with TRBD2. This CDR3 has 15 residues. Germline V CDR1 and CDR2: SGHNT, YYREEE (reference sequence). The junction had 2 bases not matched to a gene; V was cut back by 5 bases and J by 3 bases. The CDR3, as DNA: TGTGCCAGCAGAACTAGCGGGGGGGACAAAAACATTCAGTACTTC. Residues: CASRTSGGDKNIQYF.

The chain recombines TRBV7-3 with TRBJ2-5; 8 bases line up with TRBD2. CDR1 is SGHTA and CDR2 is FQGTGA in the germline V gene. CDR3 length: 15 residues. V dropped 0 bases and J dropped 5; count of bases not matched to a gene: 5. DNA for the CDR3: TGTGCCAGCAGCTTAACCCCGACTAGCGTTGAGACCCAGTACTTC. This sequence encodes CASSLTPTSVETQYF.

This clone appeared a few times. The V gene is TRBV5-1, the J gene TRBJ2-7; possible D gene TRBD1, 6 bases. Germline V gene sequence: CDR1 SGHRS, CDR2 YFSETQ. V was clipped by 3 bases and J by 1 base, with 11 bases between them. The CDR3 contains 14 residues. The CDR3 protein is CASSSLTGSYEQYF. DNA for the CDR3: TGCGCCAGCAGCTCCTTGACAGGATCCTACGAGCAGTACTTC. Complete variable domain (other parts from reference TRBV5-1 and TRBJ2-7): KAGVTQTPRYLIKTRGQQVTLSCSPISGHRSVSWYQQTPGQGLQFLFEYFSETQRNKGNFPGRFSGRQFSNSRSEMNVSTLELGDSALYLCASSSLTGSYEQYFGPGTRLTVT.

The chain recombines TRBV5-1 with TRBJ2-5; tentatively, D is TRBD2 (5 bases). Trimming removed 0 bases from V and 5 bases from J, with 11 bases in between. CDR1 SGHRS and CDR2 YFSETQ come from the germline V gene. The CDR3 runs 14 residues. The CDR3: CASSLVPGSETQYF. CDR3 nucleotide sequence: TGCGCCAGCAGCTTGGTACCGGGGTCCGAGACCCAGTACTTC.

The CDR3 sequence is CASSLALGLAGTYYEQYF. CDR3 DNA: TGTGCCAGCAGCTTAGCGTTGGGACTAGCGGGGACCTACTACGAGCAGTACTTC. The rearrangement uses TRBV7-8 and TRBJ2-7, with TRBD2 matching 13 bases. Germline CDR1 is SGHVS and CDR2 is FQNEAQ. This CDR3 has 18 amino acids. V shed 0 bases, J shed 3 bases, and the junction held 8 bases outside the gene matches.

The chain employs TRBV28 and TRBJ1-2; D not resolved. The V and J ends lost 11 bases and 0 bases respectively, with 16 bases between them. The CDR3 length is 14 residues. CDR1 is MDHEN, CDR2 SYDVKM, per germline. CDR3 sequence (DNA): TGTGCCCACCGGCGCCGAGGGACTAACTATGGCTACACCTTC. It translates to CAHRRRGTNYGYTF.

This rearrangement joins TRBV19 to TRBJ1-4; TRBD1 matches 7 bases. Germline loops: CDR1 LNHDA, CDR2 SQIVND (reference sequence). The CDR3 runs to 17 residues. V lost 6 bases and J lost 8; bases outside the gene matches: 18. CDR3 sequence reads: CASSPHPSRGGREKLFF. CDR3 bases: TGTGCCAGTAGCCCACACCCCTCCAGGGGGGGACGCGAAAAACTGTTTTTT.

The rearrangement links TRBV7-2 to TRBJ2-4; 7 nucleotides agree with TRBD2. The CDR3 spans 15 residues. The J segment lost 8 bases and the V segment lost 2 bases, leaving 9 bases of the junction unmatched. Germline CDR1 and CDR2: SGHTA and FQGNSA. The CDR3 DNA reads as TGTGCCAGCAGCTTATCAGTAGCGGGTGGGGACATTCAGTACTTC. The encoded protein is CASSLSVAGGDIQYF. The whole variable domain, filled in from reference TRBV7-2 and TRBJ2-4, reads GAGVSQSPSNKVTEKGKDVELRCDPISGHTALYWYRQSLGQGLEFLIYFQGNSAPDKSGLPSDRFSAERTGGSVSTLTIQRTQQEDSAVYLCASSLSVAGGDIQYFGAGTRLSVL.

This chain uses TRBV27 with TRBJ1-1, with 7 bases matching TRBD1. CDR1 and CDR2 from the germline V gene are MNHEY and SMNVEV (reference sequence). CDR3 length: 13 residues. After removal of 6 bases from V and 3 bases from J, the junction contained 4 bases not matched to a gene. CDR3 in DNA: TGTGCCAGCAGAGACAGGGCGGACACTGAAGCTTTCTTT. This sequence encodes CASRDRADTEAFF.

The chain links TRBV7-6 to TRBJ2-7; 9 bases are a match to TRBD1. There are 18 residues in the CDR3. Per germline, CDR1 SGHVS and CDR2 FNYEAQ. Trimming removed 2 bases from V and 1 base from J; junction bases left unmatched: 12. The CDR3 DNA sequence: TGTGCCAGCAGCTTAAATCCCCCGGTACAGGGGGCTTCCTACGAGCAGTACTTC. This gives the protein CASSLNPPVQGASYEQYF.

This chain connects TRBV2 to TRBJ2-5, with D uncertain. Germline-derived CDR1 and CDR2 are SNHLY and FYNNEI. There are 13 residues in the CDR3. The V end lost 3 bases, the J end lost 5 bases, and 10 bases lay between the germline ends. The CDR3 bases are TGTGCCAGCAGTGAGGGCAGGTTCGAGACCCAGTACTTC. It codes for CASSEGRFETQYF.